This T cell receptor (beta chain) is from a study of blood T cell repertoires in COVID-19. Study-wide context: Samples came from the United States, Italy and Spain, spanning acute and convalescent COVID-19. T cells, B-cell-depleted T cells, or PBMCs provided the cDNA or gDNA that served as material.

In the authors' workflow: Amplification from reference gene primers served as the basis for estimated nucleated cell counts. Only in-frame clones appear in the TCRdb table, and some are missing; sequencing was by immunoSEQ multiplex PCR. V and J calls and clone size are those listed in that table; D and trimming were worked out from the DNA. This sample has more than 25,000 clones, with 87% found just once. Per germline, CDR1 LGHDT and CDR2 YNNKEL (reference sequence). Trimming left V 1 base short and J 11 bases short, with 6 bases between. There are 11 residues in the CDR3. This receptor was identified in a man aged 55 to 70 with active COVID-19. The sample consisted of peripheral blood. This sequence joins TRBV3-1 (or the pseudogene TRBV3-2) and TRBJ2-1; the D is unclear. In nucleotides, the CDR3 is TGTGCCAGCAGCCAAGCAGACAAGCAGTTCTTC. Amino acid sequence: CASSQADKQFF.